These T cell receptor beta chains were read from a single sample in a study of blood T cell repertoires in COVID-19. The assay was immunoSEQ multiplex PCR, and TCRdb's table has in-frame clones only and misses some. The top ten hold 4.5% to 7% of the sample, which has approximately 300,000 clones, 70% to 90% seen once. Sequencing was performed on PBMCs or T cells enriched from blood (not recorded which). The receptors here all came from a woman aged 25 to 45 who had recovered from COVID-19. Both conserved end residues are part of each CDR3. A D gene is named only where the DNA matches it firmly. Expanded clones are given a class, and other clones once, few, many or no size at all.

J	D	V	size	DNA	CDR3
TRBJ2-3	NA	TRBV24-1	NA	TGTGCCACCAGTCGGCAGGGCACAGATACGCAGTATTTT	CATSRQGTDTQYF
TRBJ1-1	NA	TRBV10-1	NA	TGCGCCAGCAGTGAGGTGGCAGGGCGGGCTTTCTTT	CASSEVAGRAFF
TRBJ2-7	TRBD2	TRBV7-2	NA	TGTGCCAGCAGCTTACAAGCGGGGGGCTCCTACGAGCAGTACTTC	CASSLQAGGSYEQYF
TRBJ2-2	NA	TRBV5-1	once	TGCGCCAGCAGCCGTCTTCCCGGGGTGTCGAACACCGGGGAGCTGTTTTTT	CASSRLPGVSNTGELFF
TRBJ1-5	NA	TRBV7-9	NA	TGTGCCAGCAGCCTCACAGGACTACCTAATCAGCCCCAGCATTTT	CASSLTGLPNQPQHF
TRBJ2-1	TRBD2	TRBV2	NA	TGTGCCAGCAGTCCAGCGGGGTCCTACAATGAGCAGTTCTTC	CASSPAGSYNEQFF
TRBJ1-2	TRBD1	TRBV12-3/TRBV12-4	NA	TGTGCCAGCAGTCGGGTACAGGGGGATGGCTACACCTTC	CASSRVQGDGYTF
TRBJ2-5	NA	TRBV5-1	NA	TGCGCCAGCAGCTTGGTCCCTCAAGAGACCCAGTACTTC	CASSLVPQETQYF
TRBJ1-2	TRBD1	TRBV4-3	NA	TGCGCCAGCAGCCAGGAGGACAGGGATCGGTATGGCTACACCTTC	CASSQEDRDRYGYTF
TRBJ2-5	NA	TRBV6-6	once	TGTGCCAGCAGTTATGCGGACACCCAAGAGACCCAGTACTTC	CASSYADTQETQYF
TRBJ1-2	NA	TRBV2	NA	TGTGCCTCTCATGGGCTTCGGTATGGCTACACCTTC	CASHGLRYGYTF